The clone carrying this TCR beta chain was observed a single time. This specimen comes from a study of blood T cell repertoires in COVID-19. Profiling relied on immunoSEQ multiplex PCR, and the TCRdb table lists in-frame clones only, not all of them. The sample lists 65,000 to 90,000 clones; approximately 86% were seen once. This CDR3 comprises 13 residues. CDR1 is SGHTA and CDR2 is FQGTGA in the germline V gene. Deletions cut 2 bases from V and 1 base from J, with 5 bases between. The chain is built from TRBV7-3 and TRBJ1-1; D is possibly TRBD1 (5 bases). The specimen was peripheral blood. This sequence was found in an elderly woman in a cohort sampled during active or convalescent COVID-19. The CDR3 nucleotides read TGTGCCAGCAGCTTACAGGGGAACACTGAAGCTTTCTTT. Translated, it gives CASSLQGNTEAFF.